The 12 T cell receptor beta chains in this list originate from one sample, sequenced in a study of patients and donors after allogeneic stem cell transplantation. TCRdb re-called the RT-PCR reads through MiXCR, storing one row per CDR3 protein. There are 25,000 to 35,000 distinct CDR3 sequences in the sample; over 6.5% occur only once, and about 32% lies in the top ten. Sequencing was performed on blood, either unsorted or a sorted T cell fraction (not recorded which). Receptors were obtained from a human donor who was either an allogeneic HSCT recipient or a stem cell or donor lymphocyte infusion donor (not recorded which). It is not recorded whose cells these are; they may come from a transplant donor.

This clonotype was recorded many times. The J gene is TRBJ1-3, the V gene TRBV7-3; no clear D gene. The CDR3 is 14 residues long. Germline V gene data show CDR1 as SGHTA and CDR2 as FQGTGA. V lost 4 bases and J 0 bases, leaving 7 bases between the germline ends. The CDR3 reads CASSSPSSGNTIYF. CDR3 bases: TGTGCCAGCAGCTCCCCCTCCTCTGGAAACACCATATATTTT.

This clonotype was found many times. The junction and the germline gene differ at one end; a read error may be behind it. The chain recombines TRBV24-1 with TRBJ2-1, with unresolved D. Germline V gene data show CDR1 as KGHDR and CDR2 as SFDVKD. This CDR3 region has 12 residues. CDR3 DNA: TGTGCCACCAGTGATCCCTATAATGAGCAGTTCTTC. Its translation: CATSDPYNEQFF.

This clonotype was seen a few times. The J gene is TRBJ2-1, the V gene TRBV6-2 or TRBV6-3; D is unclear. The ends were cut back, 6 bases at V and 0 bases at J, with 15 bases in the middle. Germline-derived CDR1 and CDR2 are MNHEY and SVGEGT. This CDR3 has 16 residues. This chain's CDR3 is CASSPFGPSSYNEQFF. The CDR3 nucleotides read TGTGCCAGCAGCCCCTTTGGCCCGAGCTCCTACAATGAGCAGTTCTTC.

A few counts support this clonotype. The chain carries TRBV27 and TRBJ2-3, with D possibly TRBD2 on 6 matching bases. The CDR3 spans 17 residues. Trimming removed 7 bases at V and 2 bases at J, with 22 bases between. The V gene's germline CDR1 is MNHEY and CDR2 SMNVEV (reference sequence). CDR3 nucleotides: TGTGCCAGCAAGGACCTACAAACGTGGGGGGTCACAGATACGCAGTATTTT. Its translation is CASKDLQTWGVTDTQYF.

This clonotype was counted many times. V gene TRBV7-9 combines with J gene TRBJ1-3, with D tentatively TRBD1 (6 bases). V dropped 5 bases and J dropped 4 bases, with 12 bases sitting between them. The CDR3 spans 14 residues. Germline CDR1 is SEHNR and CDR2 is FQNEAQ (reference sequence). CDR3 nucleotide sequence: TGTGCCAGCAGCGAAGGGGGTGCCGGAAACACCATATATTTT. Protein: CASSEGGAGNTIYF.

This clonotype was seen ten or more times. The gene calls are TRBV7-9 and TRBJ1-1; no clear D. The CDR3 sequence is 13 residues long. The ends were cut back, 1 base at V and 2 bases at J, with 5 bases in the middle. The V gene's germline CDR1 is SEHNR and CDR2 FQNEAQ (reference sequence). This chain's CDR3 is CASSLVGNTEAFF. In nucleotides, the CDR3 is TGTGCCAGCAGCTTAGTGGGCAACACTGAAGCTTTCTTT.

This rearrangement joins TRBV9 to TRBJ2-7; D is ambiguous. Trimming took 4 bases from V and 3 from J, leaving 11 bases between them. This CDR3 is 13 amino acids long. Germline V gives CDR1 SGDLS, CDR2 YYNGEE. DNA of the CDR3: TGTGCCAGCAGCCCACGCGTGGACTACGAGCAGTACTTC. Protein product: CASSPRVDYEQYF. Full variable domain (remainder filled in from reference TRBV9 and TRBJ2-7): DSGVTQTPKHLITATGQRVTLRCSPRSGDLSVYWYQQSLDQGLQFLIQYYNGEERAKGNILERFSAQQFPDLHSELNLSSLELGDSALYFCASSPRVDYEQYFGPGTRLTVT.

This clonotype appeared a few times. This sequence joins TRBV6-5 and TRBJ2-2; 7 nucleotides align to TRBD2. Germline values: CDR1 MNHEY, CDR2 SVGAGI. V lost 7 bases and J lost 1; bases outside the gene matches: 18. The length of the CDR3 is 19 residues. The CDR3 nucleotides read TGTGCCAGCAACCAATATCCCCTGTGGGAGGGAATGAACACCGGGGAGCTGTTTTTT. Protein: CASNQYPLWEGMNTGELFF.

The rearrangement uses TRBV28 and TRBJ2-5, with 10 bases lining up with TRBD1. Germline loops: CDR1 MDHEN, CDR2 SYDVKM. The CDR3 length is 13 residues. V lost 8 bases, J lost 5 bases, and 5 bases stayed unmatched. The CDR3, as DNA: TGTGCCAGCCAGACAGGGGGCGGCGAGACCCAGTACTTC. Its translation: CASQTGGGETQYF.

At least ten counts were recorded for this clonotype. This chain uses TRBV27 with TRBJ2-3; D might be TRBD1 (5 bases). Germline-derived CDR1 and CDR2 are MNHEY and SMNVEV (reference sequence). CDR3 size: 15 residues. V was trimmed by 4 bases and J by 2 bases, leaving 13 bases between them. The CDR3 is CASSSRQTPTDTQYF. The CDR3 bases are TGTGCCAGCAGTTCCAGACAGACGCCCACAGATACGCAGTATTTT.

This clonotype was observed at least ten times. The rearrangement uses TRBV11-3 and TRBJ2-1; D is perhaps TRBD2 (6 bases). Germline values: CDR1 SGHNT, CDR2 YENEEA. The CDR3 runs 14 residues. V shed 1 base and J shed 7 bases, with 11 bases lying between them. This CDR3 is CASSLGLVGNEQFF. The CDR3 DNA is TGTGCCAGCAGCTTAGGACTAGTAGGTAATGAGCAGTTCTTC.

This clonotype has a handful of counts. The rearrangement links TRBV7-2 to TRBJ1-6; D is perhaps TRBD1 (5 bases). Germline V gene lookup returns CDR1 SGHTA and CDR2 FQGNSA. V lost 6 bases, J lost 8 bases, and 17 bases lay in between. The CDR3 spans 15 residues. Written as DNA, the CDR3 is TGTGCCAGCAGTTCCCTGGTGGGGGGGGATTCACCCCTCCACTTT. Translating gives CASSSLVGGDSPLHF.